This TCR beta chain appears in the sequencing data of a study of blood T cell repertoires in COVID-19. The protocol was immunoSEQ multiplex PCR, while the TCRdb copy is restricted to in-frame clones and leaves out a portion. The table records around 110,000 clones, over 80% of them present only once. This clone was observed a single time. The junction had 10 bases not matched to a gene; V was cut back by 5 bases and J by 0 bases. Germline V gene lookup returns CDR1 LNHNV and CDR2 YYDKDF (reference sequence). This CDR3 contains 18 residues. The clonotype was recovered from a woman between 70 and 85 years old with acute or convalescent COVID-19. This chain connects TRBV15 to TRBJ2-6; 7 bases map to TRBD1. The sequencing sample was made of peripheral blood. The CDR3 loop reads CATSPGTALLSGANVLTF. The CDR3 DNA sequence: TGTGCCACCAGCCCCGGGACAGCATTGCTCTCTGGGGCCAACGTCCTGACTTTC.